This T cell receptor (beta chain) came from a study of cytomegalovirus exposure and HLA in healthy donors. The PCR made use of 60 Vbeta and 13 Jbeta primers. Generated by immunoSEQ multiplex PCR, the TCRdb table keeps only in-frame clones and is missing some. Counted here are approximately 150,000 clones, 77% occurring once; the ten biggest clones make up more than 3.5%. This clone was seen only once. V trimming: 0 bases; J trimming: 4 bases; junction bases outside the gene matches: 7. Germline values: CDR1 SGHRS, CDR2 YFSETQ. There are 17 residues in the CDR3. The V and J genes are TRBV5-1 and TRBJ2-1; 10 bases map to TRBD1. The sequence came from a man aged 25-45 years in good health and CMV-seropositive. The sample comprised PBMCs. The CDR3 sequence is CASSLVRTGGEYNEQFF. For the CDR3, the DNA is TGCGCCAGCAGCTTGGTGCGGACAGGGGGAGAATACAATGAGCAGTTCTTC. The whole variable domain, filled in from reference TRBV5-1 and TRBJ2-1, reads KAGVTQTPRYLIKTRGQQVTLSCSPISGHRSVSWYQQTPGQGLQFLFEYFSETQRNKGNFPGRFSGRQFSNSRSEMNVSTLELGDSALYLCASSLVRTGGEYNEQFFGPGTRLTVL.